The following is a T cell receptor (beta chain) sequence with its context. The data are from a study of blood T cell repertoires in COVID-19. Overall study: The origin of the acute and convalescent COVID-19 samples was the United States, Italy and Spain. Sources were T cells, B-cell-depleted T cells, or PBMCs; the material itself was cDNA or gDNA.

Germline V gene lookup returns CDR1 MNHEY and CDR2 SVGAGI. The V gene end was trimmed by 8 bases and the J gene end by 4 bases; junction bases not matched to a gene: 4. The CDR3 is 12 amino acids. Generated by immunoSEQ multiplex PCR, the TCRdb table keeps only in-frame clones and is missing some. The profile shows about 210,000 clones, 90% to 95% of them singletons. Sequenced material: peripheral blood. This chain joins TRBV6-5 and TRBJ2-5; 7 nucleotides align to TRBD1. This clonotype was sampled from a man aged 30 to 45 with acute or convalescent COVID-19. The chain's CDR3 is CASLTGAETQYF. CDR3 DNA sequence: TGTGCCAGCCTCACAGGGGCAGAGACCCAGTACTTC.